Reported below is one T cell receptor beta chain. The V segment lost 0 bases and the J segment 2 bases; nucleotides outside the gene matches: 9. In germline, CDR1 is ENHRY, CDR2 SYGVKD. The CDR3 is made up of 17 amino acids. Amplified regions were TCR beta CDR3 sequences from RNA transcripts. The HTBI primer set served for first-round RT-PCR of the TCR CDR3. TCRdb analysed the multiplex PCR reads with MiXCR anew, one entry per CDR3 protein. Of approximately 870,000 distinct CDR3 sequences in the sample, 38% are singletons; the top ten hold about 9%. This record belongs to a study of T cells in Graves' hyperthyroidism and ophthalmopathy.

Sequenced: blood. The chain has TRBV10-3 and TRBJ2-7; 8 bases fit TRBD2. This TCR was recovered from a man younger than 30 with Graves' hyperthyroidism. This CDR3 reads CAISESDSGTFPYEQYF. CDR3 nucleotide sequence: TGTGCCATCAGTGAGTCGGATAGCGGGACGTTCCCCTACGAGCAGTACTTC.